Listed here is a single T cell receptor beta chain. Method: immunoSEQ multiplex PCR; TCRdb's copy keeps in-frame clones and lacks some. The repertoire consists of 300,000 to 400,000 clones, with 88% occurring once and the leading ten covering roughly 4%. This specimen comes from a study of blood T cell repertoires in COVID-19. Across the whole study: COVID-19 samples from acute and convalescent phases originated in the United States, Italy and Spain. The analysed material was cDNA or gDNA that came from T cells, B-cell-depleted T cells, or PBMCs.

The V end was cut by 6 bases, the J end by 3 bases, with 24 bases between. The CDR3 has 18 amino acids. CDR1 is ENHRY and CDR2 is SYGVKD in the germline V gene. Sequencing was performed on peripheral blood. This clonotype was sampled from a woman in her forties or fifties with active or convalescent COVID-19. The J gene is TRBJ1-3, the V gene TRBV10-3, with D maybe TRBD1 (5 bases). The CDR3 reads CAISQSWDSPLSGNTIYF. The CDR3 DNA sequence: TGTGCCATCAGCCAAAGTTGGGACTCGCCTTTGAGTGGAAACACCATATATTTT.